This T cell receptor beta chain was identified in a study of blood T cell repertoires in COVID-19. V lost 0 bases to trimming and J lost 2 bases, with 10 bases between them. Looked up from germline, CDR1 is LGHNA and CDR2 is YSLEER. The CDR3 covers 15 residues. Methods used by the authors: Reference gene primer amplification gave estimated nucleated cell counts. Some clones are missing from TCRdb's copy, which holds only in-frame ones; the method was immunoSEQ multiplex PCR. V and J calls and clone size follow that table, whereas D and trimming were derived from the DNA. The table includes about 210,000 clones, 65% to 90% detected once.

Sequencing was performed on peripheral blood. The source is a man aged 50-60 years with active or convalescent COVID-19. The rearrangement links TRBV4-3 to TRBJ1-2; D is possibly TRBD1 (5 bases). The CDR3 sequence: CASSQDAGFNYGYTF. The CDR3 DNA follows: TGCGCCAGCAGCCAAGATGCAGGGTTCAACTATGGCTACACCTTC.